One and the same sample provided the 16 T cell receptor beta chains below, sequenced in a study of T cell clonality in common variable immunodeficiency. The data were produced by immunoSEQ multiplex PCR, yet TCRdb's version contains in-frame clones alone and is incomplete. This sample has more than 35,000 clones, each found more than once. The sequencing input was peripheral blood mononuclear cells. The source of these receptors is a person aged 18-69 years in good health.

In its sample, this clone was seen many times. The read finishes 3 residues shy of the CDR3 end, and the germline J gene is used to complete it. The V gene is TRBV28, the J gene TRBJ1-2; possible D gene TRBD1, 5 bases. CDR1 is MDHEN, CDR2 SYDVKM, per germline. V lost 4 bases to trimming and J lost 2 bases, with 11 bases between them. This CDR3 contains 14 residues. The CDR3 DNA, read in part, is TGTGCCAGCAGTTCGGCCGGGGGGAACTATGGC. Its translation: CASSSAGGNYG. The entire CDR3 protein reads CASSSAGGNYGYTF.

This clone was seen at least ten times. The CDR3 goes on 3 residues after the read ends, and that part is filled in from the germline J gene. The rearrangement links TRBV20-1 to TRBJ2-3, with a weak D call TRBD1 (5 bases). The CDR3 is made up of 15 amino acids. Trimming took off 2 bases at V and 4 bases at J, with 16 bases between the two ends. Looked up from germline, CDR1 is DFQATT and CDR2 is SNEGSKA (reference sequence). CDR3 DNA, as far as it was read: TGCAGTGCTAGAACCAGACAGTTTGATTCAGATACG. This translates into CSARTRQFDSDT. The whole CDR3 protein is CSARTRQFDSDTQYF.

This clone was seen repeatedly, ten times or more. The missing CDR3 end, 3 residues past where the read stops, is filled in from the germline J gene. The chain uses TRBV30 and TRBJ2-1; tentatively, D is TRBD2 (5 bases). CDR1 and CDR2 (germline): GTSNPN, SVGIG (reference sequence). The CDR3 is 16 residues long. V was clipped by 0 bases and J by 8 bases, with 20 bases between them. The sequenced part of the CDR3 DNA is TGTGCCTGGAGTGTATCGGTAGCGCTGTACTCCTATGAG. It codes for CAWSVSVALYSYE. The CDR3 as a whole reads CAWSVSVALYSYEQFF.

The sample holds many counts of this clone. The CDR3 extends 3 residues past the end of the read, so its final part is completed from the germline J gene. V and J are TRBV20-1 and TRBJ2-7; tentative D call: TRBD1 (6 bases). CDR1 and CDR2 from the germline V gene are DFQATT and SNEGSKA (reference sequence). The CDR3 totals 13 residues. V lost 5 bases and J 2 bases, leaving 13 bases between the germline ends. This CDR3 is CSAEKDRTYEQYF. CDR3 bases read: TGCAGTGCTGAAAAAGACAGGACCTACGAG.

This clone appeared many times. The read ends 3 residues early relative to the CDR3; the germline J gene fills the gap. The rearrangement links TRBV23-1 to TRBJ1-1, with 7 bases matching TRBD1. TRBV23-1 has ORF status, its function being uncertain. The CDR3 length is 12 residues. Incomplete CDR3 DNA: TGCGCCAGCAGTCAAAAGACAGGGGAA. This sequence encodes CASSQKTGE. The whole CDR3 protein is CASSQKTGEAFF.

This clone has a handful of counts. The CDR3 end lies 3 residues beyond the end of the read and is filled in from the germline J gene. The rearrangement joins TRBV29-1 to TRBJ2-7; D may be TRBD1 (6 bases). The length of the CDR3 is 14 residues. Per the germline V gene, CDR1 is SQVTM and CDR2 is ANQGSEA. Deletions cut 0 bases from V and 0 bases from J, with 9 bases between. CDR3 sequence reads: CSVEDDRSSYEQYF. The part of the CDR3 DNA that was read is TGCAGCGTTGAAGACGACAGGAGCTCCTACGAG.

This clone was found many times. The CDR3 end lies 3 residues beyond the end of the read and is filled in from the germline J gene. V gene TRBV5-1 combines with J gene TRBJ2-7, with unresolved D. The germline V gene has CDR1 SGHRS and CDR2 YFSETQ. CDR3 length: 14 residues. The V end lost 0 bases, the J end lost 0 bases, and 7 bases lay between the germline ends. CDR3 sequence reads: CASSLAVFSYEQYF. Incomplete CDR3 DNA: TGCGCCAGCAGCTTGGCGGTCTTCTCCTACGAG.

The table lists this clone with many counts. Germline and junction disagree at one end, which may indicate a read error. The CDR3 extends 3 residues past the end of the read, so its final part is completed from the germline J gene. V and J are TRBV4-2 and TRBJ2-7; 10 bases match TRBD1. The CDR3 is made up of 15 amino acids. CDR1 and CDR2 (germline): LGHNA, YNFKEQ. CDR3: CASSHAGTGEYEQYF. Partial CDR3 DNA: TGCGCCAGCAGCCATGCCGGGACAGGGGAATACGAG.

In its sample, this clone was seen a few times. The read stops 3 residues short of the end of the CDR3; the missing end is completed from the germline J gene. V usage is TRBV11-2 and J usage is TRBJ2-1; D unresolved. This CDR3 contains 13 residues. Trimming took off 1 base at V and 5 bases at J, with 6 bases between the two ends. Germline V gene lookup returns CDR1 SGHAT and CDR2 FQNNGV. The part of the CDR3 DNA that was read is TGTGCCAGCAGCTTAGGGCTAGACAATGAG. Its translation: CASSLGLDNE. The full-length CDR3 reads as CASSLGLDNEQFF.

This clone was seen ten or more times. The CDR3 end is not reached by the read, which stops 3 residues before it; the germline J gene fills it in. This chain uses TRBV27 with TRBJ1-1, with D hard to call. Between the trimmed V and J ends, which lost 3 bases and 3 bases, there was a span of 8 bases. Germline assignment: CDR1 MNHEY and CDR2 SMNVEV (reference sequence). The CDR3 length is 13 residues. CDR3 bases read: TGTGCCAGCAGTTTGTCGTTTTACACTGAA. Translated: CASSLSFYTE. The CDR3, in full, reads CASSLSFYTEAFF.

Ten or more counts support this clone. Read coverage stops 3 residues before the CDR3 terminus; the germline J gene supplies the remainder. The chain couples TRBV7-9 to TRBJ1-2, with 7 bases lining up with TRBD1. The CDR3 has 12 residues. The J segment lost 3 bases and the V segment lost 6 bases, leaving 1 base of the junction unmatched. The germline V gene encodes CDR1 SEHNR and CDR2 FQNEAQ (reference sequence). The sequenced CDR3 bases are TGTGCCAGCAGAGGGACAGACTATGGC. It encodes CASRGTDYG. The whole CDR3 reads CASRGTDYGYTF. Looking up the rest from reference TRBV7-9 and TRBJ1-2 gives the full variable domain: DTGVSQNPRHKITKRGQNVTFRCDPISEHNRLYWYRQTLGQGPEFLTYFQNEAQLEKSRLLSDRFSAERPKGSFSTLEIQRTEQGDSAMYLCASRGTDYGYTFGSGTRLTVV.

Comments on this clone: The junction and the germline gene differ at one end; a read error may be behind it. The CDR3 loop reads CTSSFESYRGETQYF. The CDR3 bases that were read are TGTACCAGCAGTTTCGAGTCCTACCGAGGGGAGACC. This chain uses TRBV6-7 with TRBJ2-5; weak D call: TRBD2 (5 bases). The CDR3 end falls 3 residues outside the read, so it is completed with the germline J gene. TRBV6-7 falls under the ORF class, with uncertain function. CDR3 length equals 15 residues.

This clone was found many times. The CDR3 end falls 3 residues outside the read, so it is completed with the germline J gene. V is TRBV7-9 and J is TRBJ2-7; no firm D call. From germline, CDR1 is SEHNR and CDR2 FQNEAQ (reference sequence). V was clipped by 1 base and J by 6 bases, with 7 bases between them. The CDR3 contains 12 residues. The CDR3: CASSLEVGEQYF. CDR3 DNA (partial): TGTGCCAGCAGCTTAGAGGTTGGCGAG.

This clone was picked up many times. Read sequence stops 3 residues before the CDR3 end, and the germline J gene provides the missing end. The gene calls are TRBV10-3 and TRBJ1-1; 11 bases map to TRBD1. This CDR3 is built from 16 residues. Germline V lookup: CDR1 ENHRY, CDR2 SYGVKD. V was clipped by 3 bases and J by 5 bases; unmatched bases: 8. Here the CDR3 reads CAISEGWGQGETEAFF. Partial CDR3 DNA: TGTGCCATCAGTGAAGGATGGGGACAGGGGGAGACTGAA.

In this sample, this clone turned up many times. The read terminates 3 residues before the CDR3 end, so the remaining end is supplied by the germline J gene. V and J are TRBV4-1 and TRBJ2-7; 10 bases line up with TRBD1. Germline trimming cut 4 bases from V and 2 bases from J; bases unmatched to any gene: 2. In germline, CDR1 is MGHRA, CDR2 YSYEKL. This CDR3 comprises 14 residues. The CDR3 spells CASSLGTGAYEQYF. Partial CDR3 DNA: TGCGCCAGCAGCCTCGGGACAGGGGCCTACGAG.

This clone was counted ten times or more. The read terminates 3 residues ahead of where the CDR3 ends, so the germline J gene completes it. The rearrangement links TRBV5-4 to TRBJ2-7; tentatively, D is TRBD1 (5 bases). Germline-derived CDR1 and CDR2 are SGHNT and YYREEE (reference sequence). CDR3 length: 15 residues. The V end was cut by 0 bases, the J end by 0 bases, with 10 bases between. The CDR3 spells CASSLVRDSSYEQYF. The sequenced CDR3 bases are TGTGCCAGCAGCTTGGTTCGAGACAGCTCCTACGAG.